The sequence of this T cell receptor beta chain was determined in a study of blood T cell repertoires in COVID-19. Study-level information: The samples span acute and convalescent COVID-19 from the United States, Italy and Spain.

Participant-given clinical history determined each cohort assignment. Per the original methods: Amplifying reference gene primers gave estimates of nucleated cell counts. Sequencing used immunoSEQ multiplex PCR; TCRdb keeps in-frame clones, though not all of them. Clone size and V and J calls were adopted from that table, with D and trimming inferred from the DNA. The repertoire holds approximately 210,000 clones, 70% to 85% seen once, with approximately 15% in the top ten. This CDR3 spans 15 amino acids. Trimming cost V 2 bases and J 3 bases; bases outside gene matches: 6. Germline loops: CDR1 MDHEN, CDR2 SYDVKM.

The chain couples TRBV28 to TRBJ1-1, with 7 bases aligning to TRBD1. The origin of this receptor is a man aged 40-55 years who had recovered from COVID-19. The sequenced material came from PBMCs or T cells enriched from blood (not recorded which). The CDR3 reads CASSLPGRGDTEAFF. CDR3 nucleotide sequence: TGTGCCAGCAGTTTACCGGGCAGGGGGGACACTGAAGCTTTCTTT.